This TCR beta chain emerged from a study of T cells after yellow fever vaccination. General study results and limits: Weaker, the secondary response peaked sooner, at day 5 versus 15. A limited proportion of clonotypes was detected within both the CD4 and CD8 compartments. Repertoires sorted by FACS could include abundant clonotypes that are contaminants from the bulk population.

Researchers made TCR cDNA using 5'RACE template switching, and this step added a universal primer site and UMIs. TCRdb independently ran MiXCR on the 5' RACE reads; one entry per CDR3 protein. The profile covers 60,000 to 85,000 distinct CDR3 sequences, with approximately 7% appearing a single time and about 40% taken by the ten largest. Between the trimmed V and J ends, which lost 0 bases and 0 bases, there was a span of 11 bases. Germline-derived CDR1 and CDR2 are DFQATT and SNEGSKA (reference sequence). There are 15 residues in the CDR3. The table lists this clonotype with many counts. The antigen remains undetermined.

The source was CD8+ T cells sorted from PBMCs, collected approximately 40 days after the first yellow fever vaccination. This sequence was found in a man aged 18 to 30 who received the YFV17D yellow fever vaccine. The rearrangement uses TRBV20-1 and TRBJ1-1, with unresolved D. CDR3 in amino acids: CSARDLAAMNTEAFF. The CDR3 bases are TGCAGTGCTAGAGATCTGGCAGCCATGAACACTGAAGCTTTCTTT.